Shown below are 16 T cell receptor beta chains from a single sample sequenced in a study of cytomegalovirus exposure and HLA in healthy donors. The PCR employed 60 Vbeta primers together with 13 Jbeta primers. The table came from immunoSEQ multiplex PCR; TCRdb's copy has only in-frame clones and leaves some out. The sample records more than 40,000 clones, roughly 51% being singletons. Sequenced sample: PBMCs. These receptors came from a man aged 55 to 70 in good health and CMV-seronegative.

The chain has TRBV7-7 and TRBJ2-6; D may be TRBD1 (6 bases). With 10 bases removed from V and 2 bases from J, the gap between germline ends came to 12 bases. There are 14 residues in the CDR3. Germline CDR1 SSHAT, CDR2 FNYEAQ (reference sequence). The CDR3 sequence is CAIGQRAGANVLTF. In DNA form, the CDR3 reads TGTGCCATTGGACAGAGGGCTGGGGCCAACGTCCTGACTTTC.

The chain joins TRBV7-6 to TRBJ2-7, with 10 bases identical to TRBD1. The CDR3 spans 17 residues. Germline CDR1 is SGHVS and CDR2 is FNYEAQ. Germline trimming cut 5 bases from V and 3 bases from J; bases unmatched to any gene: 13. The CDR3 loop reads CASSIRDRGLGSYEQYF. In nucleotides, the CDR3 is TGTGCCAGCAGCATCCGGGACAGGGGTTTGGGTAGCTACGAGCAGTACTTC. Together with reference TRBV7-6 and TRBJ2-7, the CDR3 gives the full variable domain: GAGVSQSPRYKVTKRGQDVALRCDPISGHVSLYWYRQALGQGPEFLTYFNYEAQQDKSGLPNDRFSAERPEGSISTLTIQRTEQRDSAMYRCASSIRDRGLGSYEQYFGPGTRLTVT.

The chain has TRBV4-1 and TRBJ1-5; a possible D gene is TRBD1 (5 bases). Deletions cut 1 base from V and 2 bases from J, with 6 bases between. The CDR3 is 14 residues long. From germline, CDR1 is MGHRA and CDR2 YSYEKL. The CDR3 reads CASSQVGGNQPQHF. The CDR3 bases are TGCGCCAGCAGCCAAGTAGGGGGCAATCAGCCCCAGCATTTT.

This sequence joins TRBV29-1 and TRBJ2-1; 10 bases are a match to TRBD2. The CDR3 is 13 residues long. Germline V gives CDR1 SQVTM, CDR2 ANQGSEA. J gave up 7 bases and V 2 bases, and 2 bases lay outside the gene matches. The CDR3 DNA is TGCAGCGTTGAAAGCGGGAGGGCGAATGAGCAGTTCTTC. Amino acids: CSVESGRANEQFF.

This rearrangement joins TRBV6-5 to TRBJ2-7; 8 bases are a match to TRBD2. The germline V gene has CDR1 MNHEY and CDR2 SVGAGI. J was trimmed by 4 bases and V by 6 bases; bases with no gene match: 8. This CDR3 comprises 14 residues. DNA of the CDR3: TGTGCCAGCAGAGCAGTAGGCGGGAGGTACGAGCAGTACTTC. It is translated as CASRAVGGRYEQYF.

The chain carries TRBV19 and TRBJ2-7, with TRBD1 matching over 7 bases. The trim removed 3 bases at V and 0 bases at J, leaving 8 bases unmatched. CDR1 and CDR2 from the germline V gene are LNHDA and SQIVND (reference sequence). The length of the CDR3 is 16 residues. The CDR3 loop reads CASSISQGTGSYEQYF. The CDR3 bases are TGTGCCAGTAGTATTTCACAGGGGACCGGCTCCTACGAGCAGTACTTC.

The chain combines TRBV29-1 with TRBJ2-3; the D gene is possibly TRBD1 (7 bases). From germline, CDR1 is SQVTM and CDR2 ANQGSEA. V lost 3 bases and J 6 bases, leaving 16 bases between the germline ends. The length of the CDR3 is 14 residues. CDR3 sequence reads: CSVEGQGGADTQYF. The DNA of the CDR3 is TGCAGCGTTGAGGGCCAGGGGGGTGCCGATACGCAGTATTTT.

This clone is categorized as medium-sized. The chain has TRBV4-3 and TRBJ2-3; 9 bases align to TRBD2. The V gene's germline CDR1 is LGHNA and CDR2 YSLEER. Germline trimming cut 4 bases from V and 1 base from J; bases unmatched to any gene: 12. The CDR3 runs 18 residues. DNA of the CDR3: TGCGCCAGCAGCCCCCTTACTAGCGGGCAAGAGGGCACAGATACGCAGTATTTT. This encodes CASSPLTSGQEGTDTQYF.

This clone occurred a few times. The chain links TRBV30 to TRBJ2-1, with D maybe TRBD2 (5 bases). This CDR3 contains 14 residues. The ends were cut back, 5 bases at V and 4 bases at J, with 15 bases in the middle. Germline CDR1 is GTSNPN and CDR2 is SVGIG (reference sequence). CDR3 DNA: TGTGCCTGGGCGCGAGGGAGAGGGTACAATGAGCAGTTCTTC. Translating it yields CAWARGRGYNEQFF.

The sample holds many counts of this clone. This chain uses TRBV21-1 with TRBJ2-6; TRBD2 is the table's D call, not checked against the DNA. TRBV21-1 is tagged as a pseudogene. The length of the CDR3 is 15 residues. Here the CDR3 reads CASSKGLPGANVLTF. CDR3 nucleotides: TGTGCCAGCAGCAAAGGACTCCCTGGGGCCAACGTCCTGACTTTC.

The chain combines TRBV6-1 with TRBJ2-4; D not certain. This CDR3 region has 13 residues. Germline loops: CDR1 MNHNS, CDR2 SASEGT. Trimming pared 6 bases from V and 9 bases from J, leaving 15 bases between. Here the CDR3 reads CASSLGPSGIQYF. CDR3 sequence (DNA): TGTGCCAGCAGCCTCGGCCCTTCGGGCATTCAGTACTTC.

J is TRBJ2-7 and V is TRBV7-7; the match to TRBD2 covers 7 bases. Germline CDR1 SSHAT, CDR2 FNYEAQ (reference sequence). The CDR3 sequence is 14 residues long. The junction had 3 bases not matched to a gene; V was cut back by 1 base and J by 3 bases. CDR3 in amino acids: CASSLEWTSYEQYF. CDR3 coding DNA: TGTGCCAGCAGCTTAGAGTGGACTAGCTACGAGCAGTACTTC.

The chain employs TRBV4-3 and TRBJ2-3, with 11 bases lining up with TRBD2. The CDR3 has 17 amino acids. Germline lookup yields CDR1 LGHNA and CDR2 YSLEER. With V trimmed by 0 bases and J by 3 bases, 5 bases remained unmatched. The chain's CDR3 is CASSQDLAGGGTDTQYF. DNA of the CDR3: TGCGCCAGCAGCCAAGATCTAGCGGGAGGAGGAACAGATACGCAGTATTTT.

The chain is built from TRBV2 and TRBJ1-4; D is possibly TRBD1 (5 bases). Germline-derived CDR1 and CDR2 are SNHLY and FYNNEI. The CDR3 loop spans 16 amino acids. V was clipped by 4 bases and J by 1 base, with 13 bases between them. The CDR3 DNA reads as TGTGCCAGCAGTGGCCCAGGGATAGGAACTAATGAAAAACTGTTTTTT. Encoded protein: CASSGPGIGTNEKLFF. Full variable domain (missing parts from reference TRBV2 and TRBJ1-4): EPEVTQTPSHQVTQMGQEVILRCVPISNHLYFYWYRQILGQKVEFLVSFYNNEISEKSEIFDDQFSVERPDGSNFTLKIRSTKLEDSAMYFCASSGPGIGTNEKLFFGSGTQLSVL.

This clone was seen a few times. CDR3 sequence: CASSLEGVTGELFF. Written as DNA, the CDR3 is TGCGCCAGCAGCTTGGAGGGGGTAACCGGGGAGCTGTTTTTT. J is TRBJ2-2 and V is TRBV5-1; TRBD1 is a possible D gene (6 bases). Per germline, CDR1 SGHRS and CDR2 YFSETQ. V was trimmed by 0 bases and J by 5 bases, leaving 8 bases between them. There are 14 residues in the CDR3.

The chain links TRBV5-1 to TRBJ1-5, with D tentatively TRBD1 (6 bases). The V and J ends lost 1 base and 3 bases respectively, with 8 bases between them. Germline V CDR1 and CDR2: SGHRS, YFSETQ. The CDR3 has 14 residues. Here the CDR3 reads CASSLTGTNQPQHF. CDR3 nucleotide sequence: TGCGCCAGCAGCTTGACAGGGACCAATCAGCCCCAGCATTTT. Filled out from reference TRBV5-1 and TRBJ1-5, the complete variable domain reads KAGVTQTPRYLIKTRGQQVTLSCSPISGHRSVSWYQQTPGQGLQFLFEYFSETQRNKGNFPGRFSGRQFSNSRSEMNVSTLELGDSALYLCASSLTGTNQPQHFGDGTRLSIL.